This passage covers 22 T cell receptor beta chains from one sample sequenced in a study of T cell clonality in common variable immunodeficiency. Points from the study as a whole: In common variable immunodeficiency, TCR beta chains reportedly carried fewer deletions and N-nucleotide insertions.

Their cognate antigens are unknown. The protocol was immunoSEQ multiplex PCR, while the TCRdb copy is restricted to in-frame clones and leaves out a portion. The data show more than 20,000 clones, with none appearing a single time. The sequenced sample consisted of peripheral blood mononuclear cells. These receptor sequences come from a human donor with common variable immunodeficiency.

This clone has a count of ten or more. The CDR3 end falls 3 residues outside the read, so it is completed with the germline J gene. The chain carries TRBV20-1 and TRBJ2-7; 8 bases are shared with TRBD2. J gave up 2 bases and V 0 bases, and 9 bases lay outside the gene matches. Germline-derived CDR1 and CDR2 are DFQATT and SNEGSKA (reference sequence). CDR3 length equals 16 residues. The CDR3 DNA, read in part, is TGCAGTGCTAGAGATGGTAATAGCGGGGACCCCTACGAG. This codes for CSARDGNSGDPYE. The CDR3, in full, reads CSARDGNSGDPYEQYF.

This clone was seen a few times. The CDR3 end falls 3 residues outside the read, so it is completed with the germline J gene. Other DNA sequences within the sample encode an identical CDR3. The chain employs TRBV2 and TRBJ1-4; 9 bases match TRBD1. Losses at the gene ends were 6 bases for V and 8 bases for J; bases not matched to a gene: 4. The CDR3 extends over 13 amino acids. The germline CDR1 and CDR2 sequences are SNHLY and FYNNEI. The CDR3 DNA, read in part, is TGTGCCAGCAGCGGGACAGGGCGGGAAAAA. The encoded protein is CASSGTGREK. The full-length CDR3 reads as CASSGTGREKLFF.

This clone has at least ten counts. The CDR3 end is not reached by the read, which stops 3 residues before it; the germline J gene fills it in. V is TRBV5-1 and J is TRBJ1-2; tentative D call: TRBD1 (5 bases). Germline values: CDR1 SGHRS, CDR2 YFSETQ. This CDR3 is built from 14 residues. Trimming removed 1 base from V and 5 bases from J, with 12 bases in between. The CDR3 DNA, read in part, is TGCGCCAGCAGCTTGAGCCAGGGAGTATATGGC. As protein: CASSLSQGVYG. The entire CDR3 is CASSLSQGVYGYTF.

In this sample, this clone turned up many times. CDR3 bases read: TGCAGCGTAACAGGGAAATCTAGCACAGATACG. This encodes CSVTGKSSTDT. The complete CDR3 sequence is CSVTGKSSTDTQYF. V and J are TRBV29-1 and TRBJ2-3, with D possibly being TRBD1 (6 bases). The CDR3 end falls 3 residues outside the read, so it is completed with the germline J gene. Germline loops: CDR1 SQVTM, CDR2 ANQGSEA. CDR3 length equals 14 residues. Trimming cost V 6 bases and J 0 bases, with 13 bases left between them.

This clone was picked up many times. The sequenced fragment ends 3 residues before the CDR3 boundary, so the rest is inferred from the germline J gene. J is TRBJ1-1 and V is TRBV6-4, with 9 bases aligning to TRBD1. The CDR3 totals 13 residues. Germline-derived CDR1 and CDR2 are MRHNA and SNTAGT. The CDR3 bases that were read are TGTGCCAGCAGTGAGATCCCCGGGACAGGG. Its translation: CASSEIPGTG. The CDR3 in its entirety is CASSEIPGTGAFF.

This clone was counted many times. From the germline J gene comes the end of the CDR3, since the read stops 3 residues before it. This chain joins TRBV5-1 and TRBJ2-5; 10 nucleotides agree with TRBD1. Per the germline V gene, CDR1 is SGHRS and CDR2 is YFSETQ. There are 15 residues in the CDR3. With V trimmed by 0 bases and J by 3 bases, 2 bases remained unmatched. The CDR3 DNA, read in part, is TGCGCCAGCAGCTTGGCCGGGACAGGGGAAGAGACC. It codes for CASSLAGTGEET. The full-length CDR3 reads as CASSLAGTGEETQYF.

There are many counts of this clone. Read data end 3 residues before the CDR3 end; the end is taken from the germline J gene. The chain joins TRBV19 to TRBJ2-1; D perhaps matches TRBD1 (6 bases). The germline V and J ends were trimmed by 5 bases and 8 bases, with 19 bases remaining between them. CDR1 and CDR2 from the germline V gene are LNHDA and SQIVND (reference sequence). The CDR3 is 15 residues long. The covered CDR3 bases are TGTGCCAGTAGTGTCCAGGGGCTTGTGGCTTATGAG. This gives the protein CASSVQGLVAYE. The complete CDR3 protein is CASSVQGLVAYEQFF.

There are many counts of this clone. Read sequence stops 3 residues before the CDR3 end, and the germline J gene provides the missing end. The chain has TRBV18 and TRBJ1-1; maybe TRBD1 (5 bases). The CDR3 is 14 amino acids. Germline CDR1 is KGHSH and CDR2 is LQKENI. V was trimmed by 4 bases and J by 5 bases, leaving 14 bases between them. The CDR3 loop reads CASSLPTEGTEAFF. CDR3 DNA (partial): TGTGCCAGCTCACTCCCCACCGAGGGGACTGAA.

This clone was picked up a small number of times. Coverage ceases 3 residues before the CDR3 finishes, and the germline J gene fills in the end. The chain recombines TRBV20-1 with TRBJ2-3, with 8 bases that match TRBD2. CDR1 is DFQATT and CDR2 is SNEGSKA in the germline V gene (reference sequence). This CDR3 comprises 16 residues. Losses at the gene ends were 1 base for V and 6 bases for J; bases not matched to a gene: 12. Incomplete CDR3 DNA: TGCAGTGCTAGAGCTGTCGGTAGCGGGGCAGGGGATACG. It specifies CSARAVGSGAGDT. The CDR3, in full, reads CSARAVGSGAGDTQYF.

At least ten counts were recorded for this clone. With the read ending 3 residues before the CDR3 end, the germline J gene is used to fill in that end. The V gene is TRBV7-3, the J gene TRBJ1-1; no definite D call. The CDR3 covers 13 residues. The germline CDR1 and CDR2 sequences are SGHTA and FQGTGA. Trimming removed 5 bases from V and 4 bases from J, with 11 bases in between. CDR3: CASSPIGGTEAFF. The sequenced part of the CDR3 DNA is TGTGCCAGCAGCCCTATTGGTGGCACTGAA.

At least ten counts were recorded for this clone. The read ends 3 residues early relative to the CDR3; the germline J gene fills the gap. The chain carries TRBV2 and TRBJ1-1; D gene unclear. CDR3 length: 14 residues. Germline V lookup: CDR1 SNHLY, CDR2 FYNNEI. The V end lost 4 bases, the J end lost 1 base, and 10 bases lay between the germline ends. This chain's CDR3 is CASSGMRRNTEAFF. The sequenced CDR3 bases are TGTGCCAGCAGTGGGATGCGGCGGAACACTGAA.

This clone has a count of ten or more. The read ends 3 residues early relative to the CDR3; the germline J gene fills the gap. The V call is TRBV5-1, the J call TRBJ1-1, with unresolved D. The germline CDR1 and CDR2 sequences are SGHRS and YFSETQ. Deletions cut 0 bases from V and 0 bases from J, with 12 bases between. CDR3 length: 16 amino acids. CDR3 in amino acids: CASSLAWWQMNTEAFF. CDR3 bases read: TGCGCCAGCAGCTTGGCCTGGTGGCAGATGAACACTGAA.

This clone was counted ten times or more. The CDR3 end is not reached by the read, which stops 3 residues before it; the germline J gene fills it in. This rearrangement joins TRBV20-1 to TRBJ1-1; the match to TRBD1 covers 7 bases. CDR1 is DFQATT and CDR2 is SNEGSKA in the germline V gene (reference sequence). CDR3 length: 14 amino acids. J was trimmed by 3 bases and V by 6 bases; bases with no gene match: 10. CDR3 loop: CSASGQNGDTEAFF. The part of the CDR3 DNA that was read is TGCAGTGCCTCGGGACAGAACGGGGACACTGAA.

This clone was observed many times. The CDR3 goes on 3 residues after the read ends, and that part is filled in from the germline J gene. J is TRBJ2-5 and V is TRBV19, with TRBD1 matching 9 bases. Germline lookup yields CDR1 LNHDA and CDR2 SQIVND (reference sequence). The CDR3 has 15 residues. Trimming removed 5 bases from V and 2 bases from J; junction bases left unmatched: 6. Partial CDR3 DNA: TGTGCCAGTAGTTGGGAGACAGGGGGTCAAGAGACC. Its translation is CASSWETGGQET. The complete CDR3 reads CASSWETGGQETQYF.

The sample holds many counts of this clone. The CDR3 end falls 3 residues outside the read, so it is completed with the germline J gene. This chain uses TRBV18 with TRBJ2-3; TRBD1 might be the D (7 bases). Between the trimmed V and J ends, which lost 1 base and 0 bases, there was a span of 11 bases. Germline V gene sequence: CDR1 KGHSH, CDR2 LQKENI. CDR3 length equals 16 residues. The CDR3 here is CASSPRRGQSTDTQYF. The sequenced part of the CDR3 DNA is TGTGCCAGCTCACCACGGAGGGGGCAAAGCACAGATACG.

This clone was detected a few times. Sequencing ends 3 residues short of the CDR3 end; the germline J gene provides the rest. The chain uses TRBV6-1 and TRBJ1-3; perhaps TRBD1 as D (6 bases). The germline V gene has CDR1 MNHNS and CDR2 SASEGT. The CDR3 length is 15 residues. The V end was cut by 1 base, the J end by 4 bases, with 11 bases between. The CDR3: CASSEGTAWGNTIYF. The CDR3 bases that were read are TGTGCCAGCAGTGAAGGGACAGCATGGGGAAACACC.

This clone was picked up many times. The read ends 3 residues before the CDR3 terminus; that terminus is restored from the germline J gene. The genes are TRBV5-1 and TRBJ2-3, with TRBD1 identical over 8 bases. There are 11 residues in the CDR3. Per germline, CDR1 SGHRS and CDR2 YFSETQ. The sequenced part of the CDR3 DNA is TGCGCCAGCAGGGGACAGGCGACG. It is translated as CASRGQAT. The whole CDR3 sequence reads CASRGQATQYF.

This clone was seen repeatedly, ten times or more. The read stops 3 residues short of the end of the CDR3; the missing end is completed from the germline J gene. The rearrangement links TRBV28 to TRBJ1-4; 9 bases are a match to TRBD1. The CDR3 is made up of 17 amino acids. The J segment lost 8 bases and the V segment lost 4 bases, leaving 14 bases of the junction unmatched. The germline gives CDR1 MDHEN, CDR2 SYDVKM. CDR3 residues: CASSSAVRGQGREKLFF. The CDR3 bases that were read are TGTGCCAGCAGTTCTGCGGTGAGGGGACAGGGTCGGGAAAAA.

In this sample, this clone turned up many times. The CDR3 goes on 3 residues after the read ends, and that part is filled in from the germline J gene. The V call is TRBV18, the J call TRBJ2-5, with no clear D. V shed 3 bases and J shed 1 base, with 15 bases lying between them. This CDR3 is built from 16 residues. The germline CDR1 and CDR2 sequences are KGHSH and LQKENI. CDR3 amino acids: CASSPPGHHFQETQYF. CDR3 bases read: TGTGCCAGCTCACCTCCGGGTCACCATTTCCAAGAGACC.

On this clone itself: Read coverage stops 3 residues before the CDR3 terminus; the germline J gene supplies the remainder. The chain recombines TRBV10-3 with TRBJ2-5; D possibly corresponds to TRBD2 (6 bases). The CDR3 spans 17 residues. V was cut by 0 bases and J by 5 bases, with 19 bases left in between. Germline V lookup: CDR1 ENHRY, CDR2 SYGVKD. The CDR3 spells CAISESNPYLGGETQYF. The CDR3 DNA, read in part, is TGTGCCATCAGTGAGTCGAACCCATATTTAGGAGGGGAGACC.

This clone was picked up many times. The read ends 3 residues early relative to the CDR3; the germline J gene fills the gap. The V and J genes are TRBV20-1 and TRBJ2-7; the D gene is possibly TRBD1 (6 bases). The CDR3 is 11 residues long. Trimming pared 5 bases from V and 6 bases from J, leaving 11 bases between. Germline lookup yields CDR1 DFQATT and CDR2 SNEGSKA (reference sequence). The DNA read from the CDR3 is TGCAGTGCTTATACAGGGAGCGAG. Encoded protein: CSAYTGSE. The entire CDR3 is CSAYTGSEQYF.

This clone was seen many times. From the germline J gene comes the end of the CDR3, since the read stops 3 residues before it. V is TRBV2 and J is TRBJ2-7, with 7 bases identical to TRBD1. The V and J ends lost 4 bases and 4 bases, in that order; junction bases with no gene match: 7. The length of the CDR3 is 14 residues. CDR1 is SNHLY and CDR2 is FYNNEI in the germline V gene. The part of the CDR3 DNA that was read is TGTGCCAGCAGTGGACAGGGTAATAGATACGAG. It translates to CASSGQGNRYE. The entire CDR3 sequence reads CASSGQGNRYEQYF. Together with reference TRBV2 and TRBJ2-7, the CDR3 gives the full variable domain: EPEVTQTPSHQVTQMGQEVILRCVPISNHLYFYWYRQILGQKVEFLVSFYNNEISEKSEIFDDQFSVERPDGSNFTLKIRSTKLEDSAMYFCASSGQGNRYEQYFGPGTRLTVT.